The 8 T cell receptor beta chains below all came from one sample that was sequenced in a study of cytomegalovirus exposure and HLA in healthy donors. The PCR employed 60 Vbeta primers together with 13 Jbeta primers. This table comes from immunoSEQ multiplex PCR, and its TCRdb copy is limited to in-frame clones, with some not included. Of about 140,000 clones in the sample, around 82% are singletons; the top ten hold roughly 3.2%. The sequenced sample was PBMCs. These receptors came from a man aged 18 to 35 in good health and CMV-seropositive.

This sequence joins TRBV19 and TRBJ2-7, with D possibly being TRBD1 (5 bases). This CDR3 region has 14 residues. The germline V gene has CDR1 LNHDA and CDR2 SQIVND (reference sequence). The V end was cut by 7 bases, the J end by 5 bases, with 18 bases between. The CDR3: CASTDRGGRDEQYF. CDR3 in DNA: TGTGCCAGTACCGATAGGGGTGGCAGGGACGAGCAGTACTTC.

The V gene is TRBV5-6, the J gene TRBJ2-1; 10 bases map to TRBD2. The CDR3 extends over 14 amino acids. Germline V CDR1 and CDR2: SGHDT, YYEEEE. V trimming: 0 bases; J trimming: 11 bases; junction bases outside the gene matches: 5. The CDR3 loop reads CASSLVTAGGKQFF. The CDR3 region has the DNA TGTGCCAGCAGCTTGGTGACAGCGGGAGGGAAGCAGTTCTTC. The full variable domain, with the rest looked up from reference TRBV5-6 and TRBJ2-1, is DAGVTQSPTHLIKTRGQQVTLRCSPKSGHDTVSWYQQALGQGPQFIFQYYEEEERQRGNFPDRFSGHQFPNYSSELNVNALLLGDSALYLCASSLVTAGGKQFFGPGTRLTVL.

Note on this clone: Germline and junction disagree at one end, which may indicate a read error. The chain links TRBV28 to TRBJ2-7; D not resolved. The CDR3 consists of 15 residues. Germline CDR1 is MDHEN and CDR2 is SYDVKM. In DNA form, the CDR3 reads TGTGCCAGCAGTTTCGGTGAACAGAGCTCCTACGGGCAGTACTTC. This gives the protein CASSFGEQSSYGQYF.

This chain's CDR3 is CASSSNTLRAGKKETQYF. CDR3 DNA: TGTGCCAGCAGCTCAAATACCCTCCGGGCGGGGAAGAAGGAGACCCAGTACTTC. The chain joins TRBV7-2 to TRBJ2-5; TRBD2 is a possible D gene (6 bases). Germline loops: CDR1 SGHTA, CDR2 FQGNSA. Trimming pared 4 bases from V and 5 bases from J, leaving 26 bases between. The CDR3 spans 18 residues.

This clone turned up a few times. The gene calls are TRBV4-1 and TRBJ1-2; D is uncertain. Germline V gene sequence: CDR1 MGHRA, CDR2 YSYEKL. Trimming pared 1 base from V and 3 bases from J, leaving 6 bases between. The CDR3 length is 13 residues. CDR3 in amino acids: CASSQVLDYGYTF. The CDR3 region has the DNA TGCGCCAGCAGCCAAGTACTGGACTATGGCTACACCTTC.

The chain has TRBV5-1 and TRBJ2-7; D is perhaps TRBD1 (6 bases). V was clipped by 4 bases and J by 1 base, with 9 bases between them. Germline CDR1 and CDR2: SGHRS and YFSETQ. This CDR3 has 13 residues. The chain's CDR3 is CASSGDRSYEQYF. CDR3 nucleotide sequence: TGCGCCAGCAGCGGCGACAGGTCCTACGAGCAGTACTTC.

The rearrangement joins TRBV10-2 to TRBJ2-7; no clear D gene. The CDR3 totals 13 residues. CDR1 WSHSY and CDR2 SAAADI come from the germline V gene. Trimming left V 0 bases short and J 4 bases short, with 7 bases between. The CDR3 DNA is TGCGCCAGCAGTGAGTCGACTCGTTACGAGCAGTACTTC. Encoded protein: CASSESTRYEQYF.

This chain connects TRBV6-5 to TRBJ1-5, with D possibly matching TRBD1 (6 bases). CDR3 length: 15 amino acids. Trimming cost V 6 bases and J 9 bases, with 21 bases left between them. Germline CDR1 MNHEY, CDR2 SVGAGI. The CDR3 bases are TGTGCCAGCAGAAACACAGGGATTCAAGGGGGGCCCCAGCATTTT. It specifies CASRNTGIQGGPQHF.